This TCR beta chain was sequenced during a study of radiotherapy plus CTLA-4 blockade in lung cancer. The study, taken as a whole, reports: Response was reportedly best predicted by early blood T cell clone dynamics, with interferon-beta.

The protocol was immunoSEQ multiplex PCR, while the TCRdb copy is restricted to in-frame clones and leaves out a portion. This table has about 80,000 clones, around 85% appearing once. As concerns this clone: Its antigen is not identified.

The V end lost 7 bases, the J end lost 5 bases, and 12 bases lay between the germline ends. This CDR3 has 13 residues. Per the germline V gene, CDR1 is MDHEN and CDR2 is SYDVKM. The TCR sequence derives from a human donor with non-small cell lung cancer who had a partial response to radiotherapy plus ipilimumab. Here the sequenced sample was peripheral blood, taken from a patient treated with radiotherapy plus ipilimumab. V gene TRBV28 combines with J gene TRBJ1-5; tentatively, D is TRBD1 (6 bases). CDR3 in DNA: TGTGCCAGCACCACAGGGAGCCATCAGCCCCAGCATTTT. Translated, it gives CASTTGSHQPQHF.